This T cell receptor beta chain originates from a study of shared clonotypes between healthy human individuals (TCRdb year 2020). About the investigation overall: The cohort comprised two women and a few men aged 18 to 49 years. Per donor, three plates each were used for CD4 naive and CD4 memory, two for CD8 naive, and one for CD8 memory. The study deeply sequenced blood TCR repertoires of five healthy adults to estimate repertoire size and the extent of clonotype sharing between individuals. To increase sequencing depth and limit assay-specific biases, TCR repertoire library preparation and sequencing were carried out by different laboratories using diverse techniques. Between about 0.8 and 9 billion PBMCs per donor were obtained by leukapheresis. What the work shows at the level of the full study, not this receptor alone: Clonotypes shared by all four sorted-subset donors showed higher generation probabilities than non-shared clonotypes. Rarefaction of sorted-subset datasets indicated incomplete sequencing despite the large sequencing depth. Across a handful of donors, approximately 5% of naive CD4, 3% to 3.5% of naive CD8, about 2.3% of memory CD4, and 0.4% of memory CD8 clonotypes were shared. The small number of donors limited the genetic and exposure-history diversity represented. Based on pairwise subsampling, the degree of clonotype sharing among donors was expected to be affected by sequencing depth. Naive subsets generally had larger estimated clonotype richness than memory subsets did. Sampling was limited to blood, and TCR repertoires in tissue likely differ from TCR repertoires in blood.

Using the deep immunoSEQ assay, multiplex PCR amplified TCR CDR3 regions from genomic DNA. Extracted genomic DNA from each cell subset was distributed evenly across all wells of several immunoSEQ 96-well plates, and each plate was treated as a replicate. For sorted subsets, about 200 ng genomic DNA, equal to tens of thousands of T cell genomes, was loaded into each replicate PCR. Purified libraries were measured with a Qubit 3.0 fluorometer, size-checked on a Bioanalyzer 2100, and measured again with the KAPA Library Quantification kit. Every immunoSEQ 96-well plate was sequenced on a dedicated single-read 150-cycle Illumina NextSeq 550 flow cell. The study's processing was this. Because only junctional sequences without quality scores were contained in the immunoSEQ output, filtering matching that applied to full-length reads could not be performed. To assign V/J genes and CDR3, sequences were annotated against IMGT germline references using PyIR, a Python wrapper for IgBLAST v1.9. Reads were removed for weak V/J assignments (E-value above 1e-6), missing CDR3, stop codons, out-of-frame junctions, or ambiguous translated residues. V3J clonotypes were defined as sequences sharing the same inferred V gene, J gene, and CDR3 amino acid sequence. Percentage overlap between repertoires was computed as shared unique clonotypes divided by the size of the smaller repertoire. RTK rarefaction, the Chao1 estimator, and Recon v2.1 estimates of unobserved clonotypes were used to assess repertoire richness. Generation probabilities for all TCRbeta clonotypes obtained by the gDNA method from a handful of donors were computed using OLGA. Not all clones reach the TCRdb copy of this immuneACCESS table, which keeps in-frame sequences only. Checked studies attribute under half of the gap to unresolved V genes and leave the rest unexplained. D and trimming come from the DNA, and the V and J calls and clone size come from that table. The sample includes some 1,900,000 clones, with around 96% observed a single time. The top ten hold approximately 1% of the sample.

CD8 naive samples were CD45RO-negative cells positively selected for CCR7, giving a CD45RA+CCR7+ population that excluded TemRA cells. Healthy HIV-negative adults with no recently reported acute infections or vaccinations were included as donors. All donors were Caucasian adults living in Nashville, Tennessee, USA. After blood collection by leukapheresis, PBMCs were isolated using Ficoll-Histopaque density gradient centrifugation and then cryopreserved in the vapor phase of liquid nitrogen. Analytical flow cytometry was used to check the purity and quantity of each magnetically sorted T cell population. Genomic DNA was isolated from each sorted fraction and quantified by UV absorbance on a Nanodrop 2000c. CDR1 and CDR2 are read off the germline V gene as SGHRS and YFSETQ. V loses 4 bases of germline sequence and J loses 3 bases, and the interval between the two ends is 13 bases. Counted from cysteine to phenylalanine, this CDR3 has 14 amino acids. Only the CDR3 part of the read is kept: 42 bases, read in frame from the first base.

With respect to this clone: This receptor's antigen is unknown. There are no base qualities to consult, and no much larger clone falls within one base.

The chain employs TRBV5-1 and TRBJ1-2, with TRBD1 as a weak D call on 6 bases. Sequencing was performed on naive CD8+ T cells sorted from blood. The cell subset or site label here, explained by the study, means: CD45RA+CCR7+. The receptor was derived from a young man in good health. The CDR3 reads as follows: CASSVDSSDYGYTF. The base sequence is TGCGCCAGCAGCGTGGACAGTTCCGACTATGGCTACACCTTC. Supplemented by the reference TRBV5-1 and TRBJ1-2 proteins around the CDR3, the complete variable domain is KAGVTQTPRYLIKTRGQQVTLSCSPISGHRSVSWYQQTPGQGLQFLFEYFSETQRNKGNFPGRFSGRQFSNSRSEMNVSTLELGDSALYLCASSVDSSDYGYTFGSGTRLTVV.